This T cell receptor beta chain derives from a study of response to subunit inactivated influenza vaccine (dated by TCRdb to the late 2010s). Looking at the study overall: Deep quantitative T cell receptor repertoire profiling was used in the study to track responses to a trivalent subunit inactivated influenza vaccine. Points the paper makes about the study in general: It was suggested by the authors that each seasonal influenza vaccination may recruit only a limited number of new T cells.

The library was prepared using RT-PCR. Sequenced on an Illumina HiSeq 2500. TCRdb reworked the public reads: Q25 trimming with fastp, MiXCR clone assembly, productive beta chains retained. Rows merge per CDR3 protein into single entries with the most common DNA and genes. The sample has 540,000 or so distinct CDR3 sequences on record, 10% to 15% of them singletons. In total, the top ten clones hold approximately 14% of the sample. Interpreted using the paper, the time point label stands for: around 45 days after influenza vaccine administration. Notes on this clonotype: Its antigen is unknown. The record has no base qualities; no much larger clone is one base away.

This specimen consisted of PBMCs from blood, obtained roughly 48 days after vaccination. The origin of this receptor is a man aged 50-59 years who received an inactivated influenza vaccine. Donor details come from another sample of the same person, matched by shared clones.

The CDR3 region reads CASRLTGNEQYF. The nucleotide sequence reads TGCGCCAGCAGACTTACTGGGAACGAGCAGTACTTC. The chain couples TRBV5-1 to TRBJ2-7, with the D gene not confidently named. Including cysteine and phenylalanine, the CDR3 has 12 amino acids. Of the read, only the CDR3 DNA is kept; its 36 bases are in frame from base 1. In the germline V gene, CDR1 corresponds to SGHRS and CDR2 to YFSETQ. V gives up 5 bases and J gives up 5 bases, and the segment between their germline ends measures 11 bases. The variable domain in full, with residues beyond the CDR3 obtained from the reference TRBV5-1 and TRBJ2-7 genes, is KAGVTQTPRYLIKTRGQQVTLSCSPISGHRSVSWYQQTPGQGLQFLFEYFSETQRNKGNFPGRFSGRQFSNSRSEMNVSTLELGDSALYLCASRLTGNEQYFGPGTRLTVT.